The rows below give T cell receptor beta chains drawn from one sample of a study of regulatory T cells in long-lasting Graves disease. MiXCR, applied by TCRdb to the multiplex PCR reads, yields one record per CDR3 protein. The sample holds roughly 500,000 distinct CDR3 sequences; 20% to 25% are singletons and the top ten take 6.5% to 8%. The source was peripheral blood mononuclear cells (PBMCs), collected when the disease was refractory, from a patient treated with antithyroid drugs. Receptor source: a female donor with Graves disease. Each CDR3 is given with its conserved first and last residue. The D gene is left open where the match is weak. A clone size is listed for some rows: how often the clone was seen (once, few, many), or a class if it is expanded.

v_call,clone_size,j_call,d_call,cdr3_nt,cdr3_aa
TRBV7-9,many,TRBJ1-1,.,TGTGCCAGCAGCCCGGAGGCGGGTTCGAACACTGAAGCTTTCTTT,CASSPEAGSNTEAFF
TRBV4-1,.,TRBJ1-2,.,TGCGCCAGCAGCCAGAGAGTTAACTATGGCTACACCTTC,CASSQRVNYGYTF
TRBV2,many,TRBJ1-1,.,TGTGCCAGCAGTGAAGTGATGAACACTGAAGCTTTCTTT,CASSEVMNTEAFF
TRBV20-1,many,TRBJ2-5,TRBD1,TGCAGTGCTCTCGACAGGGTTTGGGAGACCCAGTACTTC,CSALDRVWETQYF
TRBV4-1,.,TRBJ2-2,.,TGCGCCAGCAGCCATCCACGCAGCACCGGGGAGCTGTTTTTT,CASSHPRSTGELFF
TRBV12-3/TRBV12-4,many,TRBJ1-1,.,TGTGCCGTAGTAAGAGGGGGGGGCGCTTTCTTT,CAVVRGGGAFF
TRBV29-1,many,TRBJ2-7,TRBD2,TGCAGCGTTGAAGCGCCTAGCGGGGGCTCCGAGCAGTACTTC,CSVEAPSGGSEQYF
TRBV3-1,.,TRBJ1-2,.,TGTGCCAGCAGCCAAGATCTCGGCAGGAAATATGGCTACACCTTC,CASSQDLGRKYGYTF
TRBV9,few,TRBJ2-5,.,TGTGCCAGCAGCGTAGCAGGTACGGGAGAAGAGACCCAGTACTTC,CASSVAGTGEETQYF
TRBV20-1,few,TRBJ1-4,.,TGCAGTGCCCTGACAGAAAGTAATGAAAAACTGTTTTTT,CSALTESNEKLFF
TRBV9,.,TRBJ1-2,TRBD1,TGTGCCAGCAGCGTTGGGACAGCCGAAGCTAACTATGGCTACACCTTC,CASSVGTAEANYGYTF
TRBV7-6,many,TRBJ2-7,.,TGTGCCAGCAGCTTAAAAGACCTCGTCTCCTACGAGCAGTACTTC,CASSLKDLVSYEQYF
TRBV12-3/TRBV12-4,many,TRBJ1-1,TRBD1,TGTGCCATCCGGACAGGGAACACTGAAGCTTTCTTT,CAIRTGNTEAFF
TRBV11-3,few,TRBJ1-1,.,TGTGCCAGCAGCGACGAACCGAACACTGAAGCTTTCTTT,CASSDEPNTEAFF
TRBV6-1,many,TRBJ1-2,.,TGTGCCAGCAGTGAAGCGCGCGGCAGAACTATTGGCTACACCTTC,CASSEARGRTIGYTF
TRBV4-1,.,TRBJ2-2,TRBD2,TGCGCCAGCAGCCAATCGGGACTAGCGGGCACGAACACCGGGGAGCTGTTTTTT,CASSQSGLAGTNTGELFF
TRBV20-1,.,TRBJ2-2,TRBD2,TGCAGTGCTAGGTTTAGCGGGAGGGCCTATAGTACCGGGGAGCTGTTTTTT,CSARFSGRAYSTGELFF
TRBV5-4,.,TRBJ1-2,.,TGTGCCAGCAGCTTGGCCCGGCCCTTGGGCTATGGCTACACCTTC,CASSLARPLGYGYTF
TRBV29-1,.,TRBJ1-1,.,TGCAGCGTTGAACTGGGGGACACTGAAGCTTTCTTT,CSVELGDTEAFF
TRBV19,few,TRBJ2-6,TRBD1,TGTGCCACTGGGACAGGTCTATCTGGGGCCAACGTCCTGACTTTC,CATGTGLSGANVLTF
TRBV3-1,.,TRBJ2-2,TRBD2,TGTGCCAGTCGATTAGCGGGAGACACCGGGGAGCTGTTTTTT,CASRLAGDTGELFF
TRBV6-1,.,TRBJ1-5,.,TGTGCCAGCAGCCTATCGGGGCCCCAGCATTTT,CASSLSGPQHF
TRBV20-1,.,TRBJ2-1,TRBD2,TGCAGTGCTAGACCTACGACTAGCGGGAGGGCCAGGCCCTACAATGAGCAGTTCTTC,CSARPTTSGRARPYNEQFF
TRBV28,many,TRBJ2-2,.,TGTGCCAGCAGTTTAACAGGGATGCTGGCCGGGGAGCTGTTTTTT,CASSLTGMLAGELFF
TRBV13,many,TRBJ2-7,.,TGTGCCAGCAGCCCAGGGAGGAGGTACGAGCAGTACTTC,CASSPGRRYEQYF
TRBV4-1,many,TRBJ1-1,.,TGCGCCAGCAGGGACCCTTACCATCCTGAAGCTTTCTTT,CASRDPYHPEAFF